The T cell receptor (beta chain) described here comes from a study of T-cell memory formation after mild COVID-19. Overall study results and limits: Clones that contracted clustered mainly in CM and EM if CD4+ and in EMRA if CD8+. A second wave expanding day 15 to 37 was CD4+-biased; contracting clones were balanced. A subset of responding clones appeared in pre-infection memory, suggesting cross-reactive memory joined.

As concerns this clonotype: Its target is not known.

TCRdb re-called the 5' RACE reads with MiXCR, one entry per CDR3 protein. Altogether under 600,000 distinct CDR3 sequences are present, less than 25% being singletons, with the ten largest covering 8.4%. The CDR3 loop spans 13 amino acids. From germline, CDR1 is LNHDA and CDR2 SQIVND (reference sequence). The germline V and J ends were trimmed by 10 bases and 7 bases, with 16 bases remaining between them. The origin of this receptor is an adult woman who had mild COVID-19 (a few samples of this study predate the infection). Cell type and time point are not known. The V call is TRBV19, the J call TRBJ1-4; D call uncertain. What was sequenced was PBMCs or a T cell subset sorted from them (not recorded which). CDR3 in DNA: TGTGCCACCATGAGGGAATTTGGTGAAAAACTGTTTTTT. Its translation: CATMREFGEKLFF.